This T cell receptor (beta chain) was sequenced during a study of post-analysis software for immune sequencing data. The table lists this clonotype with a few counts. Its specificity is not known. The authors incorporated unique molecular identifiers into the TCR beta cDNA libraries. Using its own MiXCR run on the PCR reads, TCRdb lists one record per CDR3 protein. The sample holds 820,000 or so distinct CDR3 sequences, roughly 58% seen once. Study results and caveats: Compared with controls, patients had more of 4 or 5 TRBV segments, including TRBV5-6, TRBV5-1 and TRBV20-1. The normalized Chao1 diversity of multiple sclerosis patients was significantly lower than that of controls.

Per germline, CDR1 SGHVS and CDR2 FQNEAQ. The CDR3 contains 14 residues. V trimming: 5 bases; J trimming: 3 bases; junction bases outside the gene matches: 7. The clonotype was recovered from a girl aged 5-17 years with multiple sclerosis. Sequenced input: blood. This chain links TRBV7-8 with TRBJ2-7, with TRBD1 matching 7 bases. The CDR3, as DNA: TGTGCCAGCAGCAGCGCGCGACAGGGCTACGAGCAGTACTTC. This codes for CASSSARQGYEQYF.